The 28 T cell receptor beta chains below come from one sample, sequenced in a study of blood T cell repertoires in COVID-19. Measured with immunoSEQ multiplex PCR; TCRdb has only the in-frame clones, and not every one. The repertoire holds 250,000 to 300,000 clones, with more than 75% as singletons. The sample consisted of PBMCs or T cells enriched from blood (not recorded which). The source of these receptors is an older woman in a cohort exposed to, infected with or recovered from COVID-19 (not recorded which).

The V gene is TRBV9, the J gene TRBJ1-1, with D possibly TRBD1 on 6 matching bases. This CDR3 is built from 16 residues. With 2 bases removed from V and 2 bases from J, the gap between germline ends came to 16 bases. From germline, CDR1 is SGDLS and CDR2 YYNGEE. The CDR3 here is CASSVQGSGTNTEAFF. The CDR3 nucleotides are TGTGCCAGCAGCGTGCAGGGGAGTGGGACAAACACTGAAGCTTTCTTT.

This chain links TRBV28 with TRBJ1-4, with TRBD1 identical over 7 bases. There are 13 residues in the CDR3. J lost 7 bases, V lost 6 bases, and 5 bases had no gene match. From germline, CDR1 is MDHEN and CDR2 SYDVKM. As DNA, the CDR3 is TGTGCCAGCAGGTTAGACAGGGTTGAAAAACTGTTTTTT. Translating gives CASRLDRVEKLFF.

V is TRBV7-2 and J is TRBJ1-2; D possibly corresponds to TRBD1 (5 bases). Trimming stripped 6 bases from V and 8 bases from J, with 19 bases between. Germline CDR1 reads SGHTA; CDR2 reads FQGNSA. The CDR3 is 14 amino acids. CDR3 protein: CASSPGARVYGYTF. The CDR3 DNA is TGTGCCAGCAGTCCTGGTGCCAGGGTCTACGGCTACACCTTC. Variable domain in full (rest from reference TRBV7-2 and TRBJ1-2): GAGVSQSPSNKVTEKGKDVELRCDPISGHTALYWYRQSLGQGLEFLIYFQGNSAPDKSGLPSDRFSAERTGGSVSTLTIQRTQQEDSAVYLCASSPGARVYGYTFGSGTRLTVV.

The chain combines TRBV28 with TRBJ1-5; TRBD1 matches 7 bases. The germline gives CDR1 MDHEN, CDR2 SYDVKM. V shed 5 bases, J shed 3 bases, and the junction held 7 bases outside the gene matches. CDR3 length: 15 amino acids. This CDR3 reads CASSPKGALNQPQHF. DNA of the CDR3: TGTGCCAGCAGTCCGAAGGGGGCGCTCAATCAGCCCCAGCATTTT.

The chain recombines TRBV5-1 with TRBJ2-1; 10 bases map to TRBD1. CDR1 and CDR2 from the germline V gene are SGHRS and YFSETQ. This CDR3 is built from 16 residues. V shed 5 bases and J 4 bases; nucleotides not matched to a gene: 9. The DNA of the CDR3 is TGCGCCAGCAGTACTCCCGGGACAGGGGCATACAATGAGCAGTTCTTC. Amino acid sequence: CASSTPGTGAYNEQFF. The variable domain in full, with the rest retrieved from reference TRBV5-1 and TRBJ2-1, is KAGVTQTPRYLIKTRGQQVTLSCSPISGHRSVSWYQQTPGQGLQFLFEYFSETQRNKGNFPGRFSGRQFSNSRSEMNVSTLELGDSALYLCASSTPGTGAYNEQFFGPGTRLTVL.

This clone was counted a few times. This chain connects TRBV4-3 to TRBJ2-1; TRBD2 agrees at 10 bases. Per the germline V gene, CDR1 is LGHNA and CDR2 is YSLEER. The CDR3 has 16 amino acids. The junction had 3 bases not matched to a gene; V was cut back by 3 bases and J by 1 base. CDR3 amino acids: CASSQRTSGSYNEQFF. The CDR3 DNA reads TGCGCCAGCAGCCAGAGGACTAGCGGATCCTACAATGAGCAGTTCTTC.

The rearrangement uses TRBV7-8 and TRBJ2-1; D gene uncertain. Germline loops: CDR1 SGHVS, CDR2 FQNEAQ. The germline V and J ends were trimmed by 2 bases and 0 bases, with 11 bases remaining between them. The CDR3 extends over 16 amino acids. CDR3 protein: CASSLPRHASYNEQFF. For the CDR3, the DNA is TGTGCCAGCAGCTTACCGAGGCATGCCTCCTACAATGAGCAGTTCTTC. Variable domain in full (rest from reference TRBV7-8 and TRBJ2-1): GAGVSQSPRYKVAKRGQDVALRCDPISGHVSLFWYQQALGQGPEFLTYFQNEAQLDKSGLPSDRFFAERPEGSVSTLKIQRTQQEDSAVYLCASSLPRHASYNEQFFGPGTRLTVL.

Worth noting for this clone: A read error may account for a junction end that differs from germline. CDR3 nucleotides: TGTGCTAGCAGCTTACAGCGGGACAGGGGGCGGCAAGAGACCCAGTACTTC. Residues: CASSLQRDRGRQETQYF. This rearrangement joins TRBV7-7 to TRBJ2-5, with 12 bases identical to TRBD1. The germline gives CDR1 SSHAT, CDR2 FNYEAQ (reference sequence). This CDR3 spans 17 amino acids.

This chain links TRBV11-2 with TRBJ1-4; D is unclear. Germline loops: CDR1 SGHAT, CDR2 FQNNGV. V was shortened by 5 bases and J by 0 bases, with 10 bases between the two germline ends. This CDR3 contains 15 residues. CDR3 sequence reads: CASSVSVTTNEKLFF. For the CDR3, the DNA is TGTGCCAGCAGCGTCTCAGTTACAACTAATGAAAAACTGTTTTTT.

The gene calls are TRBV11-3 and TRBJ2-1; maybe TRBD2 (6 bases). Trimming removed 1 base from V and 6 bases from J, with 10 bases in between. The CDR3 totals 14 residues. Germline V gene lookup returns CDR1 SGHNT and CDR2 YENEEA. CDR3 residues: CASSLGDWVNEQFF. CDR3 in DNA: TGTGCCAGCAGCTTAGGGGACTGGGTCAATGAGCAGTTCTTC.

The chain uses TRBV15 and TRBJ1-3; possible D gene TRBD1, 6 bases. There are 16 residues in the CDR3. V lost 0 bases and J 2 bases, leaving 11 bases between the germline ends. Germline CDR1 reads LNHNV; CDR2 reads YYDKDF (reference sequence). In DNA, the CDR3 is TGTGCCACCAGCAGAGACCCCAGGGGAACTGGAAACACCATATATTTT. This sequence encodes CATSRDPRGTGNTIYF.

The CDR3 is CASSLGRSTYNEQFF. The CDR3 nucleotides read TGTGCCAGCAGCTTGGGGAGATCGACTTACAATGAGCAGTTCTTC. This rearrangement joins TRBV5-8 to TRBJ2-1; the D is unclear. This CDR3 is built from 15 residues. Trimming removed 0 bases from V and 4 bases from J, with 11 bases in between. Germline V gene sequence: CDR1 SGHTS, CDR2 YDEGEE.

The gene calls are TRBV27 and TRBJ1-2, with 7 positions matching TRBD1. In germline, CDR1 is MNHEY, CDR2 SMNVEV (reference sequence). The CDR3 is made up of 14 amino acids. V trimming: 5 bases; J trimming: 1 base; junction bases outside the gene matches: 4. CDR3 protein: CASSKGQFNYGYTF. DNA of the CDR3: TGTGCCAGCAGTAAGGGACAGTTTAACTATGGCTACACCTTC.

This clone was seen a few times. The rearrangement links TRBV19 to TRBJ2-1, with TRBD1 identical over 11 bases. The germline CDR1 and CDR2 sequences are LNHDA and SQIVND (reference sequence). This CDR3 is built from 17 residues. The V segment lost 3 bases and the J segment 0 bases; nucleotides outside the gene matches: 4. CDR3 nucleotide sequence: TGTGCCAGTAGTATCTCGGACAGGGGGCACTCCTACAATGAGCAGTTCTTC. Translating gives CASSISDRGHSYNEQFF.

The V call is TRBV28, the J call TRBJ2-7; 11 bases agree with TRBD1. J was trimmed by 3 bases and V by 2 bases; bases with no gene match: 6. Germline V lookup: CDR1 MDHEN, CDR2 SYDVKM. There are 16 residues in the CDR3. The CDR3 loop is CASSLQPGTGGYEQYF. The DNA of the CDR3 is TGTGCCAGCAGTTTACAACCCGGGACAGGGGGCTACGAGCAGTACTTC.

This chain connects TRBV24-1 to TRBJ1-6; D is perhaps TRBD1 (6 bases). The germline V gene has CDR1 KGHDR and CDR2 SFDVKD. The CDR3 length is 16 residues. The V gene lost 4 bases and the J gene lost 7 bases, with 16 bases spanning the gap. The CDR3 DNA is TGTGCCACCAGTGAGAGATACAGGGTCCCAAATTCACCCCTCCACTTT. It encodes CATSERYRVPNSPLHF.

This clone showed up many times. The chain links TRBV2 to TRBJ1-5, with 12 positions matching TRBD1. Germline CDR1 and CDR2: SNHLY and FYNNEI. The CDR3 runs to 20 residues. V lost 0 bases, J lost 0 bases, and 9 bases stayed unmatched. The CDR3 DNA sequence: TGTGCCAGCAGTGAAGCGCTTATTCGGGACAGGGGGCCTAGCAATCAGCCCCAGCATTTT. Amino acids: CASSEALIRDRGPSNQPQHF.

This clone was seen a few times. J is TRBJ1-6 and V is TRBV28, with 9 bases fitting TRBD1. The length of the CDR3 is 14 residues. From germline, CDR1 is MDHEN and CDR2 SYDVKM. V lost 6 bases to trimming and J lost 10 bases; unmatched junction nucleotides: 7. The CDR3 coding sequence is TGTGCCAGCAGCCGGGGACAGGGAGGCTCACCCCTCCACTTT. Protein: CASSRGQGGSPLHF.

V usage is TRBV5-6 and J usage is TRBJ2-5, with D unresolved. The CDR3 spans 15 residues. CDR1 SGHDT and CDR2 YYEEEE come from the germline V gene. Between the trimmed V and J ends, which lost 5 bases and 0 bases, there was a span of 14 bases. The CDR3 region is CASSPRWANQETQYF. CDR3 coding DNA: TGTGCCAGCAGTCCCCGGTGGGCCAACCAAGAGACCCAGTACTTC.

The chain recombines TRBV10-3 with TRBJ2-3; TRBD2 matches at 8 bases. The V gene's germline CDR1 is ENHRY and CDR2 SYGVKD. V lost 8 bases and J lost 4; bases outside the gene matches: 8. This CDR3 spans 14 amino acids. This chain's CDR3 is CAIRREGSADTQYF. CDR3 nucleotides: TGTGCCATCCGACGGGAGGGTAGCGCAGATACGCAGTATTTT.

This clone was counted only a few times. The CDR3 loop is CSVYWGVDTQYF. In DNA, the CDR3 is TGCAGCGTTTATTGGGGGGTAGATACGCAGTATTTT. This chain links TRBV29-1 with TRBJ2-3, with D possibly being TRBD2 (6 bases). The V end was cut by 5 bases, the J end by 5 bases, with 11 bases between. Germline CDR1 SQVTM, CDR2 ANQGSEA. This CDR3 is 12 amino acids long.

The V call is TRBV4-2, the J call TRBJ1-6; 7 bases match TRBD1. The trim removed 10 bases at V and 6 bases at J, leaving 15 bases unmatched. This CDR3 contains 16 residues. The germline CDR1 and CDR2 sequences are LGHNA and YNFKEQ. For the CDR3, the DNA is TGTGCCACCTCAGCCAGTGCGAACAGGGGTAATTCACCCCTCCACTTT. It encodes CATSASANRGNSPLHF.

This sequence joins TRBV7-3 and TRBJ2-3; 11 bases line up with TRBD2. V was clipped by 5 bases and J by 0 bases; unmatched bases: 1. This CDR3 has 15 amino acids. CDR1 and CDR2 (germline): SGHTA, FQGTGA. The CDR3 nucleotides read TGTGCCAGCAGCCGGACTAGCGGGAGCACAGATACGCAGTATTTT. As protein: CASSRTSGSTDTQYF.

The chain couples TRBV7-9 to TRBJ1-2; D might be TRBD1 (6 bases). From germline, CDR1 is SEHNR and CDR2 FQNEAQ (reference sequence). Trimming cost V 4 bases and J 8 bases, with 14 bases left between them. The CDR3 length is 13 residues. The CDR3 loop is CASSSGRGMGYTF. The CDR3, as DNA: TGTGCCAGCAGCTCGGGCAGGGGTATGGGCTACACCTTC.

The chain has TRBV5-1 and TRBJ2-2, with D tentatively TRBD2 (5 bases). CDR1 is SGHRS and CDR2 is YFSETQ in the germline V gene. The CDR3 has 16 residues. V was cut by 4 bases and J by 3 bases, with 16 bases left in between. The CDR3 coding sequence is TGCGCCAGCAGCCCCCGGGGAGCGGAGGACACCGGGGAGCTGTTTTTT. It translates to CASSPRGAEDTGELFF.

Ten or more counts support this clone. The CDR3 here is CASSSGYNEQFF. CDR3 bases: TGCGCCAGCAGCAGCGGGTACAATGAGCAGTTCTTC. The chain links TRBV5-1 to TRBJ2-1; TRBD2 is a possible D gene (6 bases). The CDR3 runs 12 residues. Germline-derived CDR1 and CDR2 are SGHRS and YFSETQ. V lost 4 bases to trimming and J lost 4 bases, with 6 bases between them.

This chain links TRBV19 with TRBJ1-5; tentatively, D is TRBD1 (6 bases). CDR1 is LNHDA and CDR2 is SQIVND in the germline V gene (reference sequence). Trimming took off 6 bases at V and 4 bases at J, with 10 bases between the two ends. The CDR3 totals 13 residues. The CDR3 bases are TGTGCCAGTAGGATACAGGGAAATCAGCCCCAGCATTTT. It translates to CASRIQGNQPQHF. Together with reference TRBV19 and TRBJ1-5, the CDR3 gives the full variable domain: DGGITQSPKYLFRKEGQNVTLSCEQNLNHDAMYWYRQDPGQGLRLIYYSQIVNDFQKGDIAEGYSVSREKKESFPLTVTSAQKNPTAFYLCASRIQGNQPQHFGDGTRLSIL.

This chain connects TRBV28 to TRBJ2-7; a possible D gene is TRBD1 (6 bases). This CDR3 has 10 amino acids. The germline V gene has CDR1 MDHEN and CDR2 SYDVKM. Trimming cost V 11 bases and J 7 bases, with 12 bases left between them. The CDR3: CASGAEEQYF. The CDR3 DNA sequence: TGTGCCTCAGGGGCCGAGGAGCAGTACTTC.